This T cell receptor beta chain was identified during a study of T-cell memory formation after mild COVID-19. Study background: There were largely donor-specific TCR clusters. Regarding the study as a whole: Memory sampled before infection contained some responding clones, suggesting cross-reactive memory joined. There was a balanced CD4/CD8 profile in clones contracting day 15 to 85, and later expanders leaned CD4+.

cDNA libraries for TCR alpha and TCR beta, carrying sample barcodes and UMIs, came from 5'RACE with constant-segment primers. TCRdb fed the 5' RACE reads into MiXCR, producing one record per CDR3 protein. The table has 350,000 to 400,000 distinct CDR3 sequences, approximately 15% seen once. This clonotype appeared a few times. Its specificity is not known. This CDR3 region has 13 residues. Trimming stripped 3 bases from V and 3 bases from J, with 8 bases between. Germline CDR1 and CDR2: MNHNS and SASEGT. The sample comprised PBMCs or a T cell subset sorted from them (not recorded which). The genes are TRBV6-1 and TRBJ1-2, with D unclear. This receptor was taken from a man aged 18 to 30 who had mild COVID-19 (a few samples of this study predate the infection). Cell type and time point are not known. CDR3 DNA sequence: TGTGCCAGCAGTGATATGCCTCACTATGGCTACACCTTC. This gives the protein CASSDMPHYGYTF.